This T cell receptor (beta chain) was retrieved from a study of cytomegalovirus exposure and HLA in healthy donors. This clone has just one count. Its antigen is not known. The study's findings and limits: Subsequent analysis found a tendency for first-cohort TCR clusters to co-occur within the 120 or so validation repertoires.

Per the germline V gene, CDR1 is SGHTA and CDR2 is FQGNSA. The V and J ends lost 1 base and 0 bases respectively, with 19 bases between them. The CDR3 totals 19 residues. Only in-frame clones appear in the TCRdb table, and some are missing; sequencing was by immunoSEQ multiplex PCR. The data contain some 140,000 clones, almost 85% of them singletons. The roughly 120-subject validation cohort, separate from the roughly 700-subject first cohort, included the donors. The V gene is TRBV7-2, the J gene TRBJ1-3; tentatively, D is TRBD1 (5 bases). This receptor was obtained from a woman under 40 in good health and CMV-seronegative. The sequenced sample was PBMCs. The CDR3 coding sequence is TGTGCCAGCAGCTTAGGATCGGGGGTGGGGACGAGCTCTGGAAACACCATATATTTT. It yields the protein CASSLGSGVGTSSGNTIYF.